Sequencing of this TCR beta chain was carried out in a study of T cell responses to AZD1222 COVID-19 vaccine. Study findings and constraints: Nearly half of spike-specific TCRs reportedly go after variant regions that carry no mutations. Mapped onto spike, vaccine-associated CD4 TCRs spanned it and were dominant at 160-218 and 743-854.

Clones were read by immunoSEQ multiplex PCR, and TCRdb kept only the in-frame ones, dropping some. The sample yields under 150,000 clones, roughly 88% seen once. In the case of this clone: Its target is unknown.

CDR3 length equals 15 residues. Germline CDR1 is ENHRY and CDR2 is SYGVKD. The ends lost 6 bases at V and 0 bases at J; junction bases unmatched: 6. The sample consisted of peripheral blood, taken 28 days after the second AZD1222 dose. This TCR derives from an adult who received the AZD1222 COVID-19 vaccine. J is TRBJ1-1 and V is TRBV10-3, with 8 bases that match TRBD1. CDR3 nucleotide sequence: TGTGCCATCAGGGAGGGACAGGCTCTGAACACTGAAGCTTTCTTT. Translated: CAIREGQALNTEAFF.